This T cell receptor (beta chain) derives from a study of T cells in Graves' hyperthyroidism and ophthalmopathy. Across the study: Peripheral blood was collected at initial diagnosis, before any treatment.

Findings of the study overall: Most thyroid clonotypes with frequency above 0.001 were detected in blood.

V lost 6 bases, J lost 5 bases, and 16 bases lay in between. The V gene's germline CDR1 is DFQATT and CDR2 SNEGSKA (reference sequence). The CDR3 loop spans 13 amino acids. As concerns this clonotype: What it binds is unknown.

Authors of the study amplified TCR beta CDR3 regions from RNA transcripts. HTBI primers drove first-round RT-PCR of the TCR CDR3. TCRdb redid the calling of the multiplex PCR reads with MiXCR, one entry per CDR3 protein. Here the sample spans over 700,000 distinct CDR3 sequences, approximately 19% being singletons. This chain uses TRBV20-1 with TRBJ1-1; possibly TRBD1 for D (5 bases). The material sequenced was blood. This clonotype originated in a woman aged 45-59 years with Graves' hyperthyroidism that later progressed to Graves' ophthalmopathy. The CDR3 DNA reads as TGCAGTGCGGAGAGGGGTGGGAGAACTGAAGCTTTCTTT. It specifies CSAERGGRTEAFF.